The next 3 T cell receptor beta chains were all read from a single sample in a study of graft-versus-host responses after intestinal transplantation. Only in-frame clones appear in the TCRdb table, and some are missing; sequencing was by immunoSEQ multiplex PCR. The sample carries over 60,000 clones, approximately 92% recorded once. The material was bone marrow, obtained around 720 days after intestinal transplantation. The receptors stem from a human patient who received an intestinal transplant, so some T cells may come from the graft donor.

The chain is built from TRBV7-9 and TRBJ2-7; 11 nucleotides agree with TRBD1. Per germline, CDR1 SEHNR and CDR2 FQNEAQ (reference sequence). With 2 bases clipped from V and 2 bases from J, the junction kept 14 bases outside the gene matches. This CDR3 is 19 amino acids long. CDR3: CASSLKGFGGQGDPYEQYF. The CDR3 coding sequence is TGTGCCAGCAGCTTAAAGGGTTTTGGGGGACAGGGGGATCCCTACGAGCAGTACTTC.

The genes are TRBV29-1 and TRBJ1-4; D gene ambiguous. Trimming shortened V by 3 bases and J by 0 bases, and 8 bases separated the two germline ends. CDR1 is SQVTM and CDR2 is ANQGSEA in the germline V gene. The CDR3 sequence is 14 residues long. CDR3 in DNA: TGCAGCGTTGATGGAGGTGCAACTAATGAAAAACTGTTTTTT. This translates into CSVDGGATNEKLFF.

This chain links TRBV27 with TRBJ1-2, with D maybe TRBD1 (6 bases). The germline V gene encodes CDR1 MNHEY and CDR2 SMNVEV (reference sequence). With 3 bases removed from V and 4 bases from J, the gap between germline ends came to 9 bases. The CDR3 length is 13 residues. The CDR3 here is CASSFQDSYGYTF. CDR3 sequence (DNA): TGTGCCAGCAGTTTTCAGGACAGCTATGGCTACACCTTC.